The rows below give T cell receptor beta chains drawn from one sample of a study of naive and memory T cell subsets. TCRdb redid the calling of the 5' RACE reads with MiXCR, one entry per CDR3 protein. The sample yields tens of thousands of distinct CDR3 sequences, 7.2% seen once. The receptors here all came from a male donor in good health. CDR3s include the opening cysteine and the closing phenylalanine or tryptophan. The order of the fields is D gene, J gene, V gene, clone size, CDR3 protein, CDR3 DNA. D genes are given only for firm matches. The size of a clone is reported for some rows only, either as once, few or many, or as a class for expanded clones.

NA,TRBJ2-1,TRBV20-1,many,CSAPKDGDEQFF,TGCAGTGCTCCCAAGGACGGCGATGAGCAGTTCTTC
NA,TRBJ2-3,TRBV18,NA,CASSPSATDTQYF,TGTGCCAGCTCCCCGTCGGCCACAGATACGCAGTATTTT
TRBD2,TRBJ2-3,TRBV5-1,NA,CASSQMGTSGGRTDTQYF,TGCGCCAGCAGCCAAATGGGGACTAGCGGGGGACGGACAGATACGCAGTATTTT
NA,TRBJ2-5,TRBV4-1,NA,CASSQGGTGMEETQYF,TGCGCCAGCAGCCAAGGAGGGACCGGGATGGAAGAGACCCAGTACTTC
NA,TRBJ1-3,TRBV10-1,NA,CASGTGIGENTIYF,TGCGCCAGCGGAACAGGCATCGGCGAAAACACCATATATTTT
NA,TRBJ2-1,TRBV7-2,many,CASSLDPLNEQFF,TGTGCCAGCAGCTTAGACCCCCTCAATGAGCAGTTCTTC
TRBD1,TRBJ2-4,TRBV19,NA,CASSVGQGRGAKNIQYF,TGTGCCAGTAGTGTCGGACAGGGAAGAGGGGCCAAAAACATTCAGTACTTC
NA,TRBJ2-5,TRBV20-1,many,CSARAGPEETQYF,TGCAGTGCTAGAGCGGGACCCGAAGAGACCCAGTACTTC
NA,TRBJ2-2,TRBV20-1,NA,CSARDDGNTGELFF,TGCAGTGCTAGAGATGACGGTAACACCGGGGAGCTGTTTTTT
TRBD1,TRBJ2-7,TRBV10-3,many,CAISEPGGLGDEQYF,TGTGCCATCAGTGAGCCAGGGGGCCTCGGAGACGAGCAGTACTTC
NA,TRBJ2-5,TRBV19,few,CASSTDALRGTQYF,TGTGCCAGCTCGACGGACGCCTTGAGAGGGACCCAGTACTTC
TRBD1,TRBJ2-5,TRBV27,many,CASSLGTGAGTQYF,TGTGCCAGCAGTTTAGGGACAGGCGCCGGGACCCAGTACTTC
TRBD2,TRBJ2-2,TRBV14,many,CASSQDSIIAGNTGELFF,TGTGCCAGCAGCCAAGATAGCATCATAGCGGGTAACACCGGGGAGCTGTTTTTT
TRBD2,TRBJ2-4,TRBV20-1,few,CSAREVAGSKNIQYF,TGCAGTGCTAGAGAGGTAGCGGGGTCCAAAAACATTCAGTACTTC
NA,TRBJ2-7,TRBV7-8,few,CASSPYVVSEQYF,TGTGCCAGCAGCCCCTACGTAGTATCAGAGCAGTACTTC
NA,TRBJ2-7,TRBV27,many,CASSLSPGTYEQYF,TGTGCCAGCAGTTTAAGCCCAGGGACGTACGAGCAGTACTTC
TRBD1,TRBJ2-5,TRBV6-2/TRBV6-3,many,CASSSTTGRETQYF,TGTGCCAGCAGTTCTACGACAGGGCGAGAGACCCAGTACTTC
NA,TRBJ1-5,TRBV30,NA,CAWSVDSSNQPQHF,TGTGCCTGGAGTGTCGACAGCAGCAATCAGCCCCAGCATTTT
NA,TRBJ1-5,TRBV3-1,few,CASSQGLWTTGNQPQHF,TGTGCCAGCAGCCAAGGTTTATGGACAACAGGGAATCAGCCCCAGCATTTT
TRBD1,TRBJ1-2,TRBV6-6,few,CASIYRTGAKDGYTF,TGTGCCAGCATCTACCGGACAGGGGCAAAGGATGGCTACACCTTC
NA,TRBJ2-2,TRBV19,few,CASSISIGELFF,TGTGCCAGTAGTATAAGTATCGGGGAGCTGTTTTTT
NA,TRBJ2-7,TRBV29-1,NA,CSVVPGLSYEQYF,TGCAGCGTTGTTCCGGGCCTCTCCTACGAGCAGTACTTC
NA,TRBJ1-1,TRBV7-7,many,CASSLRRYMNTEAFF,TGTGCCAGCAGCCTCCGACGGTACATGAACACTGAAGCTTTCTTT
TRBD2,TRBJ2-7,TRBV29-1,NA,CSVVPSGREQYF,TGCAGCGTTGTACCTAGCGGGCGCGAGCAGTACTTC
TRBD2,TRBJ2-3,TRBV30,NA,CAWRTSGSGTDTQYF,TGTGCCTGGAGGACTAGCGGGAGCGGCACAGATACGCAGTATTTT
NA,TRBJ2-7,TRBV10-2,NA,CASSDTEQGEQYF,TGCGCCAGCAGTGACACAGAGCAGGGCGAGCAGTACTTC
NA,TRBJ1-5,TRBV29-1,many,CSVVSEINQPQHF,TGCAGCGTTGTCTCAGAAATAAATCAGCCCCAGCATTTT
TRBD2,TRBJ2-1,TRBV5-6,many,CASSSVPGVAGGSDYNEQFF,TGTGCCAGCAGCTCAGTTCCCGGGGTAGCGGGAGGCTCCGACTACAATGAGCAGTTCTTC
NA,TRBJ1-2,TRBV29-1,NA,CSVEDRGGGYGYTF,TGCAGCGTTGAAGATAGGGGGGGGGGCTATGGCTACACCTTC
NA,TRBJ1-4,TRBV6-1,few,CASSESVTLTDEKLFF,TGTGCCAGCAGTGAAAGTGTGACGTTAACCGATGAAAAACTGTTTTTT
TRBD2,TRBJ2-1,TRBV30,many,CAWSVGGSSYNEQFF,TGTGCCTGGAGTGTAGGCGGGAGCTCCTACAATGAGCAGTTCTTC
NA,TRBJ1-2,TRBV15,few,CATSRDTGLSDYGYTF,TGTGCCACCAGCAGAGACACAGGACTCTCTGACTATGGCTACACCTTC
TRBD1,TRBJ2-7,TRBV2,NA,CASLVGQGSYEQYF,TGTGCCAGCCTCGTGGGACAGGGATCCTACGAGCAGTACTTC
TRBD1,TRBJ2-6,TRBV7-9,many,CASSYGTGQEEGANVLTF,TGTGCCAGCAGCTATGGGACAGGGCAAGAGGAAGGGGCCAACGTCCTGACTTTC
TRBD1,TRBJ1-1,TRBV10-3,NA,CAISESLRQGFTEAFF,TGTGCCATCAGTGAGTCCCTTCGACAGGGTTTCACTGAAGCTTTCTTT
NA,TRBJ1-2,TRBV3-1,many,CASSQVGETYGYTF,TGTGCCAGCAGCCAAGTCGGGGAGACCTATGGCTACACCTTC
TRBD1,TRBJ2-7,TRBV5-1,many,CASRSTGTGNGLAGYEQYF,TGCGCCAGCAGAAGCACCGGGACAGGGAACGGGCTCGCTGGCTACGAGCAGTACTTC
NA,TRBJ2-4,TRBV5-1,few,CASSTGQLGAKNIQYF,TGCGCCAGCAGCACTGGACAGCTTGGGGCCAAAAACATTCAGTACTTC
NA,TRBJ2-7,TRBV5-6,NA,CASSLGLQGTYYEQYF,TGTGCCAGCAGCCTCGGCCTTCAGGGGACTTACTACGAGCAGTACTTC
NA,TRBJ2-5,TRBV5-5,many,CASSLGPHPETQYF,TGTGCCAGCAGCTTGGGACCGCACCCTGAGACCCAGTACTTC
TRBD2,TRBJ2-2,TRBV3-1,many,CASSQGTSWSGELFF,TGTGCCAGCAGCCAAGGGACTAGCTGGTCCGGGGAGCTGTTTTTT
NA,TRBJ1-5,TRBV3-1,few,CASSPAGQPQHF,TGTGCCAGCAGCCCGGCAGGTCAGCCCCAGCATTTT
TRBD2,TRBJ2-1,TRBV5-1,NA,CASSFASGSSYNEQFF,TGCGCCAGCAGCTTCGCTAGCGGGTCCTCCTACAATGAGCAGTTCTTC
TRBD1,TRBJ2-3,TRBV29-1,few,CSVGPGQGGADTQYF,TGCAGCGTTGGACCCGGACAGGGCGGCGCAGATACGCAGTATTTT
TRBD1,TRBJ2-2,TRBV3-1,many,CASRPTGQVDTGELFF,TGTGCCAGCAGGCCCACCGGACAGGTCGACACCGGGGAGCTGTTTTTT
TRBD2,TRBJ2-1,TRBV20-1,NA,CSARDYRGTSGPSSYNEQFF,TGCAGTGCTAGAGATTACCGGGGGACTAGCGGTCCGAGCTCCTACAATGAGCAGTTCTTC
TRBD1,TRBJ2-2,TRBV6-5,many,CASSYSRTGNTGELFF,TGTGCCAGCAGTTACTCCAGGACAGGGAACACCGGGGAGCTGTTTTTT
NA,TRBJ1-1,TRBV6-1,few,CASREAVGNPNTEAFF,TGTGCCAGCAGGGAAGCGGTAGGCAACCCGAACACTGAAGCTTTCTTT
NA,TRBJ2-7,TRBV19,NA,CASSSPYSYEQYF,TGTGCCAGTAGTAGTCCATACTCCTACGAGCAGTACTTC
TRBD2,TRBJ2-1,TRBV20-1,many,CSARDPSSGSGDEQFF,TGCAGTGCTAGAGATCCCTCTAGCGGGAGTGGGGATGAGCAGTTCTTC
NA,TRBJ2-1,TRBV19,few,CASSIDRAGSYNEQFF,TGTGCCAGTAGTATAGATCGGGCGGGCTCCTACAATGAGCAGTTCTTC
NA,TRBJ1-2,TRBV7-2,few,CASLVAGKDGYTF,TGTGCCTCCCTAGTGGCTGGGAAGGATGGCTACACCTTC
NA,TRBJ2-7,TRBV7-9,many,CASSPLGPDSYEQYF,TGTGCCAGCAGCCCACTGGGACCGGATTCCTACGAGCAGTACTTC
NA,TRBJ2-1,TRBV30,NA,CAWSGGRGNNEQFF,TGTGCCTGGAGTGGAGGACGGGGGAACAATGAGCAGTTCTTC